The 31 T cell receptor beta chains below all came from one sample that was sequenced in a study of OX40 agonist ivuxolimab in advanced cancers. Sequencing was performed with immunoSEQ multiplex PCR; in TCRdb, only in-frame clones are kept and a portion is missing. Of fewer than 80,000 clones listed, 65% to 90% were seen once; the top ten hold more than 0.65%. The material was CD4+ or CD8+ T cells sorted from blood, obtained in a trial of the OX40 agonist ivuxolimab. Source of these receptors: an adult with an advanced solid tumor such as melanoma, head and neck, liver or kidney cancer.

The chain carries TRBV5-1 and TRBJ2-5; D remains unclear. The V end lost 0 bases, the J end lost 3 bases, and 9 bases lay between the germline ends. CDR3 length: 14 residues. The germline V gene encodes CDR1 SGHRS and CDR2 YFSETQ. In nucleotides, the CDR3 is TGCGCCAGCAGCTTGGACTTGGGTAAAGAGACCCAGTACTTC. Its translation is CASSLDLGKETQYF.

The rearrangement joins TRBV10-1 to TRBJ2-1; D uncertain. CDR1 is WNHNN, CDR2 SYGVQD, per germline (reference sequence). The CDR3 totals 13 residues. V was trimmed by 1 base and J by 9 bases, leaving 10 bases between them. The chain's CDR3 is CASSEFVRVEQFF. In nucleotides, the CDR3 is TGCGCCAGCAGTGAGTTTGTTAGGGTTGAGCAGTTCTTC.

This chain uses TRBV30 with TRBJ1-1; a possible D gene is TRBD1 (5 bases). Germline-derived CDR1 and CDR2 are GTSNPN and SVGIG (reference sequence). Trimming took off 1 base at V and 3 bases at J, with 9 bases between the two ends. This CDR3 is 13 amino acids long. CDR3 nucleotides: TGTGCCTGGAGTGGGGGGAGGTACACTGAAGCTTTCTTT. Encoded protein: CAWSGGRYTEAFF. Full variable domain (remainder filled in from reference TRBV30 and TRBJ1-1): SQTIHQWPATLVQPVGSPLSLECTVEGTSNPNLYWYRQAAGRGLQLLFYSVGIGQISSEVPQNLSASRPQDRQFILSSKKLLLSDSGFYLCAWSGGRYTEAFFGQGTRLTVV.

The chain carries TRBV2 and TRBJ2-2, with D tentatively TRBD1 (6 bases). The CDR3 loop spans 13 amino acids. Per the germline V gene, CDR1 is SNHLY and CDR2 is FYNNEI. Between the trimmed V and J ends, which lost 7 bases and 6 bases, there was a span of 12 bases. The CDR3 coding sequence is TGTGCCAGCATACGGGACACTCCCGGGGAGCTGTTTTTT. Translation: CASIRDTPGELFF.

This chain links TRBV19 with TRBJ2-5; tentative D call: TRBD2 (6 bases). The CDR3 loop spans 14 amino acids. CDR1 is LNHDA and CDR2 is SQIVND in the germline V gene (reference sequence). The ends were cut back, 4 bases at V and 2 bases at J, with 11 bases in the middle. CDR3 residues: CASSRSSGQETQYF. The CDR3 DNA reads as TGTGCCAGTAGTAGGAGTAGCGGACAAGAGACCCAGTACTTC.

In its sample, this clone was seen once. The V and J genes are TRBV25-1 and TRBJ1-4; a weak D match, TRBD1 (5 bases). The germline V gene has CDR1 MGHDK and CDR2 SYGVNS. Trimming removed 3 bases at V and 0 bases at J, with 8 bases between. The length of the CDR3 is 15 residues. Written as DNA, the CDR3 is TGTGCCAGCAGTGACCAGGGTGCAACTAATGAAAAACTGTTTTTT. This codes for CASSDQGATNEKLFF.

V is TRBV5-4 and J is TRBJ1-2; no reliable D call. The CDR3 extends over 15 amino acids. V lost 2 bases and J 1 base, leaving 12 bases between the germline ends. Germline values: CDR1 SGHNT, CDR2 YYREEE (reference sequence). The CDR3 sequence is CASSFDFTGNYGYTF. The CDR3 DNA reads as TGTGCCAGCAGCTTTGATTTTACCGGTAACTATGGCTACACCTTC.

J is TRBJ2-2 and V is TRBV15, with unresolved D. V gave up 3 bases and J gave up 6 bases, with 11 bases separating them. Germline values: CDR1 LNHNV, CDR2 YYDKDF (reference sequence). This CDR3 region has 14 residues. CDR3: CATSRDQIAGELFF. CDR3 DNA sequence: TGTGCCACCAGCAGGGATCAGATCGCCGGGGAGCTGTTTTTT.

This chain connects TRBV18 to TRBJ2-7, with 7 bases that match TRBD1. The CDR3 covers 16 residues. The germline CDR1 and CDR2 sequences are KGHSH and LQKENI. With 3 bases clipped from V and 0 bases from J, the junction kept 8 bases outside the gene matches. The CDR3 coding sequence is TGTGCCAGCTCACCCCGGACAGGTCCCCCCTCCTACGAGCAGTACTTC. It specifies CASSPRTGPPSYEQYF.

The chain links TRBV7-3 to TRBJ2-2; 11 nucleotides align to TRBD2. The germline gives CDR1 SGHTA, CDR2 FQGTGA. The CDR3 covers 17 residues. V lost 2 bases and J lost 7; bases outside the gene matches: 9. In nucleotides, the CDR3 is TGTGCCAGCAGCTTATTCTCCGGGACTAGCGGTGGCGGGGAGCTGTTTTTT. As protein: CASSLFSGTSGGGELFF.

Only one count was recorded for this clone. The rearrangement links TRBV19 to TRBJ2-1, with D possibly being TRBD1 (5 bases). V dropped 4 bases and J dropped 0 bases, with 13 bases sitting between them. The germline V gene encodes CDR1 LNHDA and CDR2 SQIVND (reference sequence). The CDR3 runs to 16 residues. CDR3 coding DNA: TGTGCCAGTAGTAAGAGGACACCGAGCTCCTACAATGAGCAGTTCTTC. Translating gives CASSKRTPSSYNEQFF.

The chain links TRBV6-1 to TRBJ2-4, with TRBD1 identical over 7 bases. Looked up from germline, CDR1 is MNHNS and CDR2 is SASEGT. CDR3 size: 11 residues. V was pared by 6 bases and J by 9 bases, with 2 bases of the junction left unmatched. In DNA, the CDR3 is TGTGCCAGCAGGACAGGGATCATTCAGTACTTC. The encoded protein is CASRTGIIQYF.

V is TRBV7-2 and J is TRBJ2-6, with D possibly being TRBD2 (5 bases). V lost 1 base to trimming and J lost 0 bases, with 7 bases between them. The CDR3 has 16 amino acids. Germline V CDR1 and CDR2: SGHTA, FQGNSA. Here the CDR3 DNA reads TGTGCCAGCAGCTTAGTGCGGGTCTCTGGGGCCAACGTCCTGACTTTC. Translation gives CASSLVRVSGANVLTF.

J is TRBJ2-5 and V is TRBV7-6, with D tentatively TRBD1 or TRBD2 (6 bases each). The CDR3 runs 14 residues. Germline V CDR1 and CDR2: SGHVS, FNYEAQ. The V and J ends lost 0 bases and 5 bases respectively, with 10 bases between them. CDR3 coding DNA: TGTGCCAGCAGCTTAGCAATAGGGGGGGAGACCCAGTACTTC. This encodes CASSLAIGGETQYF. Using reference TRBV7-6 and TRBJ2-5 for the parts outside the CDR3, the full variable domain is GAGVSQSPRYKVTKRGQDVALRCDPISGHVSLYWYRQALGQGPEFLTYFNYEAQQDKSGLPNDRFSAERPEGSISTLTIQRTEQRDSAMYRCASSLAIGGETQYFGPGTRLLVL.

This clone has a handful of counts. V gene TRBV5-1 combines with J gene TRBJ2-3; tentatively, D is TRBD1 (5 bases). CDR1 is SGHRS, CDR2 YFSETQ, per germline. Trimming stripped 2 bases from V and 2 bases from J, with 9 bases between. This CDR3 is 14 amino acids long. The CDR3 nucleotides read TGCGCCAGCAGCTTCACAGGAAACACAGATACGCAGTATTTT. Amino acid sequence: CASSFTGNTDTQYF.

The chain combines TRBV6-6 with TRBJ1-1; D unresolved. CDR3 length: 13 residues. V lost 6 bases and J lost 0, with 8 bases in between. Germline CDR1 and CDR2: MNHNY and SVGAGI (reference sequence). CDR3: CASSLQVNTEAFF. CDR3 nucleotides: TGTGCCAGCAGCCTCCAGGTGAACACTGAAGCTTTCTTT.

The gene calls are TRBV6-4 and TRBJ1-2; tentative D call: TRBD1 (5 bases). CDR1 MRHNA and CDR2 SNTAGT come from the germline V gene. V was clipped by 1 base and J by 7 bases, with 10 bases between them. The CDR3 sequence is 13 residues long. This CDR3 reads CASSDLPGIGYTF. In DNA, the CDR3 is TGTGCCAGCAGTGACTTGCCAGGGATTGGCTACACCTTC.

The CDR3 protein is CASSLQGAVNTEAFF. CDR3 bases: TGTGCCAGCAGCTTACAGGGGGCTGTGAACACTGAAGCTTTCTTT. The chain employs TRBV7-2 and TRBJ1-1, with 8 bases matching TRBD1. V was pared by 2 bases and J by 0 bases, with 2 bases of the junction left unmatched. The CDR3 has 15 amino acids. Per the germline V gene, CDR1 is SGHTA and CDR2 is FQGNSA.

The genes are TRBV15 and TRBJ2-3; 9 bases map to TRBD1. V dropped 6 bases and J dropped 0; count of bases not matched to a gene: 4. Germline CDR1 LNHNV, CDR2 YYDKDF (reference sequence). This CDR3 has 15 amino acids. The CDR3 sequence: CATRTGGSSTDTQYF. DNA of the CDR3: TGTGCCACCAGGACAGGGGGATCTAGCACAGATACGCAGTATTTT. Combining the CDR3 with reference TRBV15 and TRBJ2-3 gives the whole variable domain DAMVIQNPRYQVTQFGKPVTLSCSQTLNHNVMYWYQQKSSQAPKLLFHYYDKDFNNEADTPDNFQSRRPNTSFCFLDIRSPGLGDTAMYLCATRTGGSSTDTQYFGPGTRLTVL.

V is TRBV30 and J is TRBJ1-5; D possibly corresponds to TRBD1 (6 bases). Germline V lookup: CDR1 GTSNPN, CDR2 SVGIG (reference sequence). Deletions cut 2 bases from V and 5 bases from J, with 10 bases between. CDR3 length equals 13 residues. The CDR3: CAWSRTAYQPQHF. CDR3 DNA: TGTGCCTGGAGTAGGACAGCGTATCAGCCCCAGCATTTT. The variable domain in full, completed from reference TRBV30 and TRBJ1-5, reads SQTIHQWPATLVQPVGSPLSLECTVEGTSNPNLYWYRQAAGRGLQLLFYSVGIGQISSEVPQNLSASRPQDRQFILSSKKLLLSDSGFYLCAWSRTAYQPQHFGDGTRLSIL.

J is TRBJ1-2 and V is TRBV30, with D maybe TRBD1 (5 bases). Germline V gives CDR1 GTSNPN, CDR2 SVGIG (reference sequence). Trimming removed 1 base at V and 8 bases at J, with 11 bases between. There are 12 residues in the CDR3. In DNA, the CDR3 is TGTGCCTGGAGTGAAGGGGCTAGAGGCTACACCTTC. This sequence encodes CAWSEGARGYTF.

V gene TRBV2 combines with J gene TRBJ1-4; the match to TRBD1 covers 7 bases. Germline V CDR1 and CDR2: SNHLY, FYNNEI. The CDR3 runs to 14 residues. The junction had 12 bases not matched to a gene; V was cut back by 9 bases and J by 8 bases. The CDR3 reads CASMMDRSGEKLFF. The DNA of the CDR3 is TGTGCCAGTATGATGGACAGGTCAGGCGAAAAACTGTTTTTT.

This sequence joins TRBV27 and TRBJ2-7, with 9 positions matching TRBD1. J lost 2 bases, V lost 3 bases, and 2 bases had no gene match. Germline loops: CDR1 MNHEY, CDR2 SMNVEV (reference sequence). The CDR3 sequence is 14 residues long. The CDR3 region is CASSFRTGAYEQYF. The DNA of the CDR3 is TGTGCCAGCAGTTTCCGGACAGGGGCCTACGAGCAGTACTTC.

The sample holds one count of this clone. The V and J genes are TRBV7-9 and TRBJ1-2; no reliable D call. Germline V gene data show CDR1 as SEHNR and CDR2 as FQNEAQ (reference sequence). V lost 5 bases and J lost 0, with 10 bases in between. This CDR3 contains 14 residues. CDR3 sequence (DNA): TGTGCCAGCAGCCCCCACACTACTAACTATGGCTACACCTTC. Translating it yields CASSPHTTNYGYTF.

The chain links TRBV29-1 to TRBJ2-1, with D perhaps matching TRBD1 (5 bases). This CDR3 comprises 13 residues. CDR1 is SQVTM and CDR2 is ANQGSEA in the germline V gene. V dropped 2 bases and J dropped 9 bases, with 14 bases sitting between them. CDR3 DNA: TGCAGCGTTGAAACGGCCAGGGCTGGTGAGCAGTTCTTC. Protein: CSVETARAGEQFF.

J is TRBJ2-3 and V is TRBV4-3, with D uncertain. This CDR3 spans 13 amino acids. CDR1 and CDR2 from the germline V gene are LGHNA and YSLEER. Between the trimmed V and J ends, which lost 0 bases and 10 bases, there was a span of 11 bases. The CDR3 spells CASSQDVEGPQYF. The CDR3 DNA is TGCGCCAGCAGCCAAGATGTTGAAGGCCCGCAGTATTTT.

This chain uses TRBV6-1 with TRBJ2-3; possible D gene TRBD2, 6 bases. The CDR3 is 15 residues long. Per the germline V gene, CDR1 is MNHNS and CDR2 is SASEGT. Trimming pared 5 bases from V and 3 bases from J, leaving 15 bases between. The CDR3 region is CASSFRERTTDTQYF. The CDR3 DNA reads as TGTGCCAGCAGTTTTCGGGAGAGGACTACAGATACGCAGTATTTT.

Concerning this clone: This same CDR3 is encoded by further DNA sequences in the sample. This chain connects TRBV7-2 to TRBJ1-5; TRBD1 is a possible D gene (5 bases). Germline V gene data show CDR1 as SGHTA and CDR2 as FQGNSA. Trimming removed 1 base from V and 2 bases from J, with 6 bases in between. CDR3 length: 14 amino acids. CDR3 in amino acids: CASSLGGGNQPQHF. CDR3 coding DNA: TGTGCCAGCAGCTTAGGGGGGGGCAATCAGCCCCAGCATTTT.

The V and J genes are TRBV7-9 and TRBJ2-5; 9 nucleotides match TRBD1. V shed 5 bases and J 4 bases; nucleotides not matched to a gene: 8. Germline lookup yields CDR1 SEHNR and CDR2 FQNEAQ (reference sequence). The CDR3 has 15 residues. The CDR3 nucleotides are TGTGCCAGCAGCCTACGGACAGGGGTATTAGAGACCCAGTACTTC. This encodes CASSLRTGVLETQYF.

This chain joins TRBV4-3 and TRBJ1-1; D not certain. The CDR3 has 19 residues. Trimming took off 1 base at V and 3 bases at J, with 24 bases between the two ends. Germline CDR1 LGHNA, CDR2 YSLEER. The CDR3 reads CASSQALAPSDGVDTEAFF. The CDR3 DNA follows: TGCGCCAGCAGCCAAGCCCTCGCGCCCTCGGACGGAGTAGACACTGAAGCTTTCTTT.

The chain recombines TRBV6-5 with TRBJ2-7; D could derive from TRBD1 or TRBD2 (5 bases each). This CDR3 is 14 amino acids long. Germline-derived CDR1 and CDR2 are MNHEY and SVGAGI. Between the trimmed V and J ends, which lost 6 bases and 0 bases, there was a span of 12 bases. CDR3 DNA sequence: TGTGCCAGCAGCCGGGACGGCTACTCCTACGAGCAGTACTTC. Translation gives CASSRDGYSYEQYF.